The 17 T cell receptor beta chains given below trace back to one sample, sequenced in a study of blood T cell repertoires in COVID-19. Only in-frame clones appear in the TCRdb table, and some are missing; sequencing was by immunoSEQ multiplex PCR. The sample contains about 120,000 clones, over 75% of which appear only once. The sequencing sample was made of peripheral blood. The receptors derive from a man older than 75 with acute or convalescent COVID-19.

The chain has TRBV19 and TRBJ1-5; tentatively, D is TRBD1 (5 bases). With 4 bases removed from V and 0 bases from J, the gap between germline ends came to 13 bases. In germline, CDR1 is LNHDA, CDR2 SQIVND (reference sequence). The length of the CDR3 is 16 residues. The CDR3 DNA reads TGTGCCAGTAGTAATAGGTACAGGACTAGCAATCAGCCCCAGCATTTT. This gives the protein CASSNRYRTSNQPQHF.

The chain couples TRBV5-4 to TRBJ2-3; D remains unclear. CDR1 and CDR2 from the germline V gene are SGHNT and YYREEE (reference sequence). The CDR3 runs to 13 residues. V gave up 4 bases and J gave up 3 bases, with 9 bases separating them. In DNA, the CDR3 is TGTGCCAGCAGCGATACAAAGACAGATACGCAGTATTTT. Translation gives CASSDTKTDTQYF. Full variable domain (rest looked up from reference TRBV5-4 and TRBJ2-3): ETGVTQSPTHLIKTRGQQVTLRCSSQSGHNTVSWYQQALGQGPQFIFQYYREEENGRGNFPPRFSGLQFPNYSSELNVNALELDDSALYLCASSDTKTDTQYFGPGTRLTVL.

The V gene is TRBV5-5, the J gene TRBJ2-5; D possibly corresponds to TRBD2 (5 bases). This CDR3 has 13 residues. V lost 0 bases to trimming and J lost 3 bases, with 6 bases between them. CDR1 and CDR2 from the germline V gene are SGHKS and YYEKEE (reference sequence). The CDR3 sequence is CASSLDGKETQYF. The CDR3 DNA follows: TGTGCCAGCAGCTTGGACGGGAAAGAGACCCAGTACTTC.

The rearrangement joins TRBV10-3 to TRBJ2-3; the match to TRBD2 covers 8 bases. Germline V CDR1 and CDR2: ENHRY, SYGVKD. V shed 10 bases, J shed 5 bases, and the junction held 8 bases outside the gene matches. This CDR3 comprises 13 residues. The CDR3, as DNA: TGTGCCACCGGGGGGGGGCCAGGAGATACGCAGTATTTT. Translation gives CATGGGPGDTQYF.

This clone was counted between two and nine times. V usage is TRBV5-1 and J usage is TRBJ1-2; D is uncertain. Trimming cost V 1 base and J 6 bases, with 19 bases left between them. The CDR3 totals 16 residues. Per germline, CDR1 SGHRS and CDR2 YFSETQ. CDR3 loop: CASSLRLGRREDGYTF. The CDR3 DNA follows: TGCGCCAGCAGCTTGCGACTTGGACGGCGGGAGGATGGCTACACCTTC.

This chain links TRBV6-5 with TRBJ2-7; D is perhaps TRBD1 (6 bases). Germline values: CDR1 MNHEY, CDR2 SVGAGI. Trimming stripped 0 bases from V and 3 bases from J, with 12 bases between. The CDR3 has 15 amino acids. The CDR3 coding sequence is TGTGCCAGCAGTTACTCGACAGGCCGGGACTACGAGCAGTACTTC. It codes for CASSYSTGRDYEQYF.

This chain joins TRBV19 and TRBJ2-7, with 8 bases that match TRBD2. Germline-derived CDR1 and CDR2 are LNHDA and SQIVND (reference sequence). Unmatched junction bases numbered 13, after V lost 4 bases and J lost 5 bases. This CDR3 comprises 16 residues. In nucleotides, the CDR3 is TGTGCCAGTAGTAGGGCCCTAGGCGGGGGGTGGGACGAGCAGTACTTC. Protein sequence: CASSRALGGGWDEQYF.

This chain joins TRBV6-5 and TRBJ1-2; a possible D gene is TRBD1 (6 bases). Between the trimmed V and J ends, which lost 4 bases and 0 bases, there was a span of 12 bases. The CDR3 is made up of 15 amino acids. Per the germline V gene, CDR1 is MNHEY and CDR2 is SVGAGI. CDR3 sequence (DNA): TGTGCCAGCAGTTCCCCGGGGGGCGCTAACTATGGCTACACCTTC. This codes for CASSSPGGANYGYTF.

CDR3 DNA: TGTGCCAGCAGATCCCCGGACAGATACAATGAGCAGTTCTTC. The encoded protein is CASRSPDRYNEQFF. The chain couples TRBV7-2 to TRBJ2-1; a weak D match, TRBD1 (6 bases). The CDR3 is 14 residues long. Germline V gene data show CDR1 as SGHTA and CDR2 as FQGNSA. V lost 6 bases and J lost 4, with 13 bases in between. Together with reference TRBV7-2 and TRBJ2-1, the CDR3 gives the full variable domain: GAGVSQSPSNKVTEKGKDVELRCDPISGHTALYWYRQSLGQGLEFLIYFQGNSAPDKSGLPSDRFSAERTGGSVSTLTIQRTQQEDSAVYLCASRSPDRYNEQFFGPGTRLTVL.

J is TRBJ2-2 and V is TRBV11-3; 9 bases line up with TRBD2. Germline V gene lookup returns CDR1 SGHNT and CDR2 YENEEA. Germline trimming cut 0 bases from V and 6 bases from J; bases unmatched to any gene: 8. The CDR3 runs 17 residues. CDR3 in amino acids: CASSLDHSSGAPGELFF. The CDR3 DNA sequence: TGTGCCAGCAGCTTAGATCACTCTAGCGGGGCACCCGGGGAGCTGTTTTTT. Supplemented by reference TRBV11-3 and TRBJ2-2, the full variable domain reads EAGVVQSPRYKIIEKKQPVAFWCNPISGHNTLYWYLQNLGQGPELLIRYENEEAVDDSQLPKDRFSAERLKGVDSTLKIQPAELGDSAVYLCASSLDHSSGAPGELFFGEGSRLTVL.

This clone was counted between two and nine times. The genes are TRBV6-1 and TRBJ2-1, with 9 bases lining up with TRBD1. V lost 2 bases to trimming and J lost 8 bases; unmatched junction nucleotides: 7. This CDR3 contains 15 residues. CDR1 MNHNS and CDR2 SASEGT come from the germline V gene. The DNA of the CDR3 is TGTGCCAGCAGTGAAAACAGGGGGCGTAGCGATGAGCAGTTCTTC. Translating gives CASSENRGRSDEQFF.

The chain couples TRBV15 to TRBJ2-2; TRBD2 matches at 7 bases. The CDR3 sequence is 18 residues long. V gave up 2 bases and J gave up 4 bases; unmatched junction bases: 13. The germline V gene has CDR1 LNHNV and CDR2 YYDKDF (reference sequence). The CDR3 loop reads CATSRTFGGSGGTGELFF. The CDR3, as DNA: TGTGCCACCAGCAGAACGTTCGGCGGGAGTGGGGGCACCGGGGAGCTGTTTTTT.

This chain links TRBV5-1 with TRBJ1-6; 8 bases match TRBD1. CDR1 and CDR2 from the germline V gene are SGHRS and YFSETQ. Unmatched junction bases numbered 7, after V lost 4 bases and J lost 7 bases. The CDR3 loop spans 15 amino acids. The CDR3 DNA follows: TGCGCCAGCAGCGAAAACGACAGGGGCAATTCACCCCTCCACTTT. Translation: CASSENDRGNSPLHF.

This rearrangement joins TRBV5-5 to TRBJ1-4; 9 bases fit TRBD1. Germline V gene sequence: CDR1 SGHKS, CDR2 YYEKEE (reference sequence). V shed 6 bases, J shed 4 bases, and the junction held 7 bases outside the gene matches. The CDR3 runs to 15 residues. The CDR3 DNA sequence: TGTGCCAGCACCCAACAGGGGGCAGTTAATGAAAAACTGTTTTTT. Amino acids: CASTQQGAVNEKLFF. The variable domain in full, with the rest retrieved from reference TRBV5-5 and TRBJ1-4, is DAGVTQSPTHLIKTRGQQVTLRCSPISGHKSVSWYQQVLGQGPQFIFQYYEKEERGRGNFPDRFSARQFPNYSSELNVNALLLGDSALYLCASTQQGAVNEKLFFGSGTQLSVL.

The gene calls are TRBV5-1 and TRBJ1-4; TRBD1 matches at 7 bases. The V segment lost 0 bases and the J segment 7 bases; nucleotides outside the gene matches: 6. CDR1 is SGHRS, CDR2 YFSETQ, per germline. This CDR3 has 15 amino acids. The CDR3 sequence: CASSLVPGGGEKLFF. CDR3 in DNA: TGCGCCAGCAGCTTGGTCCCAGGGGGAGGTGAAAAACTGTTTTTT.

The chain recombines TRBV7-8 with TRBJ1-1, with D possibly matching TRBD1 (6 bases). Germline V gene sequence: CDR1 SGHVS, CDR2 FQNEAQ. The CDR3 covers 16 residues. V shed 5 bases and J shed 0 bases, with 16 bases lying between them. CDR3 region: CASSRPRTGLNTEAFF. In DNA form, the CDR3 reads TGTGCCAGCAGCCGGCCTAGAACAGGGCTGAACACTGAAGCTTTCTTT.

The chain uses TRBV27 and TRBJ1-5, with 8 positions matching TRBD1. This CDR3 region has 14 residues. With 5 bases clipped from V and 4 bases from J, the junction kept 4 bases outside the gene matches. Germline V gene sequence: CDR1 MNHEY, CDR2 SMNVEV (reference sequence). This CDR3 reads CASSKQGGNQPQHF. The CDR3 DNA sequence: TGTGCCAGCAGTAAACAGGGGGGGAATCAGCCCCAGCATTTT.